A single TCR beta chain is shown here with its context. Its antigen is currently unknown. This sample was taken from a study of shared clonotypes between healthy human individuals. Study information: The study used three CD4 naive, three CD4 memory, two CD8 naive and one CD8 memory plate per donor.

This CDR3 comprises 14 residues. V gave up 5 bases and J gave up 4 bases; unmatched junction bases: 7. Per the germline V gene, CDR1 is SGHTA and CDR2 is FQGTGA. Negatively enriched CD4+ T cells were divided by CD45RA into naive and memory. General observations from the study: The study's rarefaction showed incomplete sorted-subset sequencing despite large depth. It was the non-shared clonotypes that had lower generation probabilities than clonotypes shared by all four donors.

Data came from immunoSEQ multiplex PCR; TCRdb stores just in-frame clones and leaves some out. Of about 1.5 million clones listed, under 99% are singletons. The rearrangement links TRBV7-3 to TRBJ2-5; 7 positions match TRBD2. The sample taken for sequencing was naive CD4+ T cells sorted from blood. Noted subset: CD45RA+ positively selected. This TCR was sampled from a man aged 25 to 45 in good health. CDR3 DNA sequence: TGTGCCAGCAGCCCCATGGGGGGGTCAGAGACCCAGTACTTC. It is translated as CASSPMGGSETQYF.